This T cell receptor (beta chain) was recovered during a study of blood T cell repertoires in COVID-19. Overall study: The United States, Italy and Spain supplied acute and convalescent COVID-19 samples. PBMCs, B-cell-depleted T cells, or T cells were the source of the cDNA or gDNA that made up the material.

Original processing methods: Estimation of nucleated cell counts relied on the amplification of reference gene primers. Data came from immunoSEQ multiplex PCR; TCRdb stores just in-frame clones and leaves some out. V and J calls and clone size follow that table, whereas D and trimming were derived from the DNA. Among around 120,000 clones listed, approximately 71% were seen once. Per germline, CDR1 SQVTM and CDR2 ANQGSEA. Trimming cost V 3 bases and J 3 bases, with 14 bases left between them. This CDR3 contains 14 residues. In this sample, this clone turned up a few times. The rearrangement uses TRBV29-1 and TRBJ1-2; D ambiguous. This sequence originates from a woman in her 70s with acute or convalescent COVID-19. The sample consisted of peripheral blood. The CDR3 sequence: CSVEAGSQDYGYTF. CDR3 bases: TGCAGCGTTGAGGCAGGTTCCCAAGACTATGGCTACACCTTC.